This entry lists 5 T cell receptor beta chains sequenced from one sample in a study of breast tumors, draining lymph nodes, adjacent tissues. TCRdb re-derived calls from the multiplex PCR reads in MiXCR, one entry per CDR3 protein. The table shows 200,000 or so distinct CDR3 sequences, with 30% to 40% occurring only once. The lymph nodes were axillary draining lymph nodes from breast cancer patients. The specimen sequenced was axillary lymph node tissue. The source is a female donor with breast cancer. Some clones in this sample may be carry-over from other donors' samples.

Comments on this clonotype: A much larger clone is a single base away; this may be a read error. The chain employs TRBV20-1 and TRBJ2-7, with 7 positions matching TRBD2. This CDR3 has 13 amino acids. CDR1 and CDR2 (germline): DFQATT, SNEGSKA (reference sequence). The V gene end was trimmed by 3 bases and the J gene end by 9 bases; junction bases not matched to a gene: 11. In DNA form, the CDR3 reads TGCAGTGCTAGGGTCGGGGGAGGGAGCGCGCAGTACTTC. Protein: CSARVGGGSAQYF.

The genes are TRBV6-2 or TRBV6-3 and TRBJ2-6; no firm D call. The germline V gene has CDR1 MNHEY and CDR2 SVGEGT. The CDR3 spans 16 residues. V gave up 5 bases and J gave up 6 bases, with 17 bases separating them. CDR3 sequence: CASSHLFDWEANVLTF. CDR3 nucleotides: TGTGCCAGCAGTCACCTCTTTGACTGGGAGGCCAACGTCCTGACTTTC.

There are many counts of this clonotype. The V and J genes are TRBV30 and TRBJ2-1; 10 positions match TRBD2. CDR1 is GTSNPN and CDR2 is SVGIG in the germline V gene (reference sequence). The CDR3 runs 12 residues. J gave up 15 bases and V 1 base, and 6 bases lay outside the gene matches. This CDR3 is CAWSEASGSPFF. CDR3 in DNA: TGTGCCTGGAGTGAGGCTAGCGGGAGTCCGTTCTTC.

This sequence joins TRBV15 and TRBJ2-5, with a tentative D call TRBD1 (6 bases). Germline assignment: CDR1 LNHNV and CDR2 YYDKDF (reference sequence). The CDR3 is made up of 17 amino acids. V was clipped by 6 bases and J by 3 bases, with 23 bases between them. CDR3 region: CATRGASSNPEEETQYF. The CDR3 region has the DNA TGTGCCACCAGGGGGGCTAGCTCAAACCCGGAGGAAGAGACCCAGTACTTC.

This clonotype was recorded once. The rearrangement uses TRBV7-2 and TRBJ2-5, with 9 bases fitting TRBD2. The CDR3 runs 18 residues. Trimming at V came to 7 bases and at J to 2 bases, leaving 17 bases not matched to a gene. From germline, CDR1 is SGHTA and CDR2 FQGNSA. For the CDR3, the DNA is TGTGCCAGCAAATCGGGCGGGAGTGGGCTAGCGGGACAAGAGACCCAGTACTTC. Residues: CASKSGGSGLAGQETQYF. Using reference TRBV7-2 and TRBJ2-5 for the parts outside the CDR3, the full variable domain is GAGVSQSPSNKVTEKGKDVELRCDPISGHTALYWYRQSLGQGLEFLIYFQGNSAPDKSGLPSDRFSAERTGGSVSTLTIQRTQQEDSAVYLCASKSGGSGLAGQETQYFGPGTRLLVL.